These 30 T cell receptor beta chains originate from one sample sequenced in a study of control samples from healthy donors and cancer patients. TCRdb's table, derived via immunoSEQ multiplex PCR, lists solely in-frame clones and lacks some. Found here are 150,000 to 200,000 clones, around 94% of them singletons; the top ten hold less than 15%. Material: PBMCs. These receptors were taken from a man between 60 and 75 years old with colorectal cancer.

The chain has TRBV6-4 and TRBJ1-2; the D gene is possibly TRBD1 (5 bases). Germline lookup yields CDR1 MRHNA and CDR2 SNTAGT. This CDR3 is 14 amino acids long. The V end lost 0 bases, the J end lost 7 bases, and 12 bases lay between the germline ends. CDR3 residues: CASSDSRGTGGYTF. CDR3 DNA: TGTGCCAGCAGTGACTCAAGGGGCACTGGTGGCTACACCTTC.

V is TRBV29-1 and J is TRBJ1-2; D possibly corresponds to TRBD1 (5 bases). This CDR3 spans 14 amino acids. The germline gives CDR1 SQVTM, CDR2 ANQGSEA. Deletions cut 7 bases from V and 8 bases from J, with 23 bases between. In nucleotides, the CDR3 is TGCAGCGCCGGGGGGGGTACAATCCTCCGCGGCTACACCTTC. This encodes CSAGGGTILRGYTF.

The gene calls are TRBV18 and TRBJ1-1; D remains unclear. Trimming took 2 bases from V and 5 from J, leaving 18 bases between them. Germline CDR1 is KGHSH and CDR2 is LQKENI. The length of the CDR3 is 16 residues. CDR3 in amino acids: CASSPYEGFGDTEAFF. The CDR3 DNA follows: TGTGCCAGCTCACCATACGAGGGTTTTGGGGATACTGAAGCTTTCTTT.

The chain has TRBV12-3 or TRBV12-4 and TRBJ2-5; the D gene could be TRBD1 or TRBD2 (5 bases each). This CDR3 spans 12 amino acids. V lost 5 bases and J lost 4, with 8 bases in between. CDR3 nucleotides: TGTGCCAGCAGTCGGGGCCCAGAGACCCAGTACTTC. It is translated as CASSRGPETQYF.

A note on this clone: This same CDR3 is encoded by further DNA sequences in the sample. The gene calls are TRBV6-5 and TRBJ2-7; 7 bases are shared with TRBD1. This CDR3 region has 13 residues. From germline, CDR1 is MNHEY and CDR2 SVGAGI. Germline trimming cut 5 bases from V and 2 bases from J; bases unmatched to any gene: 3. CDR3: CASSRDRAYEQYF. The CDR3 nucleotides read TGTGCCAGCAGTAGGGACAGAGCCTACGAGCAGTACTTC.

This sequence joins TRBV24-1 and TRBJ1-1; D might be TRBD1 (6 bases). Germline CDR1 is KGHDR and CDR2 is SFDVKD. V lost 3 bases and J lost 5, with 9 bases in between. The CDR3 spans 13 residues. This CDR3 is CATSDATGTEAFF. CDR3 DNA: TGTGCCACCAGTGATGCCACAGGGACTGAAGCTTTCTTT.

The V call is TRBV5-1, the J call TRBJ2-7, with D tentatively TRBD1 (6 bases). V shed 0 bases and J shed 0 bases, with 13 bases lying between them. This CDR3 has 16 amino acids. Germline CDR1 is SGHRS and CDR2 is YFSETQ. The CDR3 nucleotides read TGCGCCAGCAGCTTGGGGCAGGGGTTACCCTCCTACGAGCAGTACTTC. It codes for CASSLGQGLPSYEQYF.

To note about this clone: This sample also contains other DNA sequences that code for the same CDR3. The rearrangement links TRBV5-1 to TRBJ1-1; possibly TRBD1 for D (5 bases). The V and J ends lost 3 bases and 3 bases respectively, with 9 bases between them. The germline gives CDR1 SGHRS, CDR2 YFSETQ. This CDR3 spans 13 amino acids. DNA for the CDR3: TGCGCCAGCAGCTCCCAGGGTGACACTGAAGCTTTCTTT. This sequence encodes CASSSQGDTEAFF.

The CDR3 nucleotides are TGTGCCAGCAGCCAAGAGGGAACAGGGGAGGGGCAAGAGACCCAGTACTTC. It translates to CASSQEGTGEGQETQYF. The J gene is TRBJ2-5, the V gene TRBV3-1 (or the pseudogene TRBV3-2), with D possibly being TRBD1 or TRBD2 (7 bases each). V lost 0 bases and J 2 bases, leaving 16 bases between the germline ends. CDR1 and CDR2 (germline): LGHDT, YNNKEL (reference sequence). This CDR3 contains 17 residues.

The J gene is TRBJ1-1, the V gene TRBV2, with D tentatively TRBD1 (5 bases). The V end was cut by 4 bases, the J end by 2 bases, with 8 bases between. CDR1 SNHLY and CDR2 FYNNEI come from the germline V gene. The CDR3 is made up of 13 amino acids. Here the CDR3 reads CASSGDSNTEAFF. The DNA of the CDR3 is TGTGCCAGCAGTGGGGACTCCAACACTGAAGCTTTCTTT.

The gene calls are TRBV5-1 and TRBJ2-7, with 7 bases fitting TRBD2. Looked up from germline, CDR1 is SGHRS and CDR2 is YFSETQ. This CDR3 has 15 amino acids. V lost 0 bases, J lost 2 bases, and 5 bases stayed unmatched. The CDR3 here is CASSLEGLVAYEQYF. CDR3 in DNA: TGCGCCAGCAGCTTGGAAGGACTAGTCGCCTACGAGCAGTACTTC.

This clone was found once. The junction differs from germline at one of its ends, possibly a read error. The chain couples TRBV19 to TRBJ2-2, with D possibly being TRBD2 (6 bases). Germline V gene lookup returns CDR1 LNHDA and CDR2 SQIVND (reference sequence). CDR3 length: 15 amino acids. In DNA, the CDR3 is TGTGTCAGTTCCCCCCTCGGGGAAGCTAGCGTGAAGCTGTTTTTT. Translated: CVSSPLGEASVKLFF.

The chain carries TRBV19 and TRBJ2-7; D ambiguous. The CDR3 runs 15 residues. The germline CDR1 and CDR2 sequences are LNHDA and SQIVND (reference sequence). The V end was cut by 6 bases, the J end by 0 bases, with 15 bases between. CDR3 protein: CASRAVGSSSYEQYF. The CDR3 nucleotides read TGTGCCAGTAGGGCAGTGGGATCCAGCTCCTACGAGCAGTACTTC.

This chain links TRBV9 with TRBJ1-6; D may be TRBD1 (5 bases). Looked up from germline, CDR1 is SGDLS and CDR2 is YYNGEE. With 6 bases removed from V and 10 bases from J, the gap between germline ends came to 20 bases. CDR3 length equals 15 residues. CDR3 DNA: TGTGCCAGCACCTTAACCCGGGACGCCGCCTCACCCCTCCACTTT. Its protein product is CASTLTRDAASPLHF.

Remarks on this clone: Other DNA sequences in this specimen translate into the identical CDR3. The rearrangement uses TRBV14 and TRBJ1-3; D unclear. Germline-derived CDR1 and CDR2 are SGHDN and FVKESK. This CDR3 region has 15 residues. The germline V and J ends were trimmed by 0 bases and 0 bases, with 6 bases remaining between them. This CDR3 is CASSQDPSSGNTIYF. The CDR3 bases are TGTGCCAGCAGCCAAGATCCGAGCTCTGGAAACACCATATATTTT.

V is TRBV19 and J is TRBJ2-2, with TRBD1 matching over 9 bases. The CDR3 has 14 residues. CDR1 and CDR2 (germline): LNHDA, SQIVND (reference sequence). Trimming at V came to 6 bases and at J to 5 bases, leaving 4 bases not matched to a gene. The CDR3 region has the DNA TGTGCCAGTAGGGGACAGGGAGGGACCGGGGAGCTGTTTTTT. Its translation is CASRGQGGTGELFF.

The J gene is TRBJ2-7, the V gene TRBV7-7; D might be TRBD1 (6 bases). The V gene lost 2 bases and the J gene lost 1 base, with 12 bases spanning the gap. The CDR3 extends over 15 amino acids. CDR1 and CDR2 (germline): SSHAT, FNYEAQ (reference sequence). The CDR3 sequence is CASSLRTGPSYEQYF. In nucleotides, the CDR3 is TGTGCCAGCAGCTTAAGAACAGGGCCATCCTACGAGCAGTACTTC. The variable domain in full, with the rest retrieved from reference TRBV7-7 and TRBJ2-7, is GAGVSQSPRYKVTKRGQDVTLRCDPISSHATLYWYQQALGQGPEFLTYFNYEAQPDKSGLPSDRFSAERPEGSISTLTIQRTEQRDSAMYRCASSLRTGPSYEQYFGPGTRLTVT.

The chain has TRBV3-1 (or the pseudogene TRBV3-2) and TRBJ2-7; TRBD1 is a possible D gene (5 bases). The germline CDR1 and CDR2 sequences are LGHDT and YNNKEL (reference sequence). Trimming stripped 0 bases from V and 9 bases from J, with 6 bases between. This CDR3 comprises 11 residues. CDR3 DNA sequence: TGTGCCAGCAGCCAAGATAGGGGGCAGTACTTC. This codes for CASSQDRGQYF.

This chain uses TRBV4-3 with TRBJ1-2; TRBD1 might be the D (6 bases). CDR3 length: 15 amino acids. The V end lost 1 base, the J end lost 7 bases, and 16 bases lay between the germline ends. Germline V gives CDR1 LGHNA, CDR2 YSLEER. In DNA, the CDR3 is TGCGCCAGCAGCCAAGTGGGGGGCGCACAGCGTGGCTACACCTTC. This encodes CASSQVGGAQRGYTF.

This chain links TRBV2 with TRBJ2-7; 8 bases are shared with TRBD1. Germline CDR1 and CDR2: SNHLY and FYNNEI. This CDR3 has 15 residues. V dropped 2 bases and J dropped 4; count of bases not matched to a gene: 7. As DNA, the CDR3 is TGTGCCAGCAGTGAACGGCAGGGGGCGCGATACGAGCAGTACTTC. Protein sequence: CASSERQGARYEQYF.

This chain joins TRBV12-3 or TRBV12-4 and TRBJ1-5; a possible D gene is TRBD1 (5 bases). V shed 6 bases and J shed 9 bases, with 9 bases lying between them. The length of the CDR3 is 11 residues. DNA of the CDR3: TGTGCCAGCAGGGCCGGGGGGCCCCAGCATTTT. This codes for CASRAGGPQHF.

The chain employs TRBV7-9 and TRBJ1-1, with D tentatively TRBD1 (6 bases). V dropped 3 bases and J dropped 4 bases, with 9 bases sitting between them. Germline V gene lookup returns CDR1 SEHNR and CDR2 FQNEAQ (reference sequence). The CDR3 spans 13 residues. The CDR3 DNA is TGTGCCAGCAGCTTGGGGGCTGCCACTGAAGCTTTCTTT. Its translation is CASSLGAATEAFF.

J is TRBJ2-3 and V is TRBV14; unclear D gene. The CDR3 contains 15 residues. V gave up 4 bases and J gave up 2 bases, with 13 bases separating them. CDR1 is SGHDN, CDR2 FVKESK, per germline. CDR3 nucleotides: TGTGCCAGCAGCCCTGGTCTTTACCTCACAGATACGCAGTATTTT. Amino acid sequence: CASSPGLYLTDTQYF.

This chain joins TRBV2 and TRBJ1-3; 9 positions agree with TRBD1. The CDR3 length is 16 residues. The trim removed 4 bases at V and 0 bases at J, leaving 4 bases unmatched. The V gene's germline CDR1 is SNHLY and CDR2 FYNNEI. CDR3 nucleotides: TGTGCCAGCAGTGGGACAGGGGTCCTCTCTGGAAACACCATATATTTT. Translated: CASSGTGVLSGNTIYF.

This chain connects TRBV4-1 to TRBJ2-5; the D gene is possibly TRBD1 (6 bases). The germline V and J ends were trimmed by 4 bases and 0 bases, with 18 bases remaining between them. The germline V gene encodes CDR1 MGHRA and CDR2 YSYEKL. The CDR3 length is 17 residues. This chain's CDR3 is CASSRLTGGGYQETQYF. The CDR3 DNA follows: TGCGCCAGCAGCCGCCTGACTGGTGGGGGCTACCAAGAGACCCAGTACTTC.

This chain joins TRBV6-1 and TRBJ1-2; perhaps TRBD1 as D (5 bases). Deletions cut 2 bases from V and 8 bases from J, with 15 bases between. This CDR3 region has 14 residues. Germline values: CDR1 MNHNS, CDR2 SASEGT. The CDR3 sequence: CASSEKIGARGYTF. Here the CDR3 DNA reads TGTGCCAGCAGTGAAAAAATTGGGGCGCGGGGCTACACCTTC.

The rearrangement joins TRBV19 to TRBJ1-1; 11 nucleotides align to TRBD1. CDR1 is LNHDA and CDR2 is SQIVND in the germline V gene (reference sequence). The length of the CDR3 is 14 residues. Trimming took 3 bases from V and 4 from J; bases not matched to a gene: 1. CDR3 nucleotides: TGTGCCAGTAGTATGGGGACAGGGGGCACTGAAGCTTTCTTT. It specifies CASSMGTGGTEAFF.

J is TRBJ1-1 and V is TRBV11-2, with D perhaps TRBD1 (5 bases). The CDR3 is 13 amino acids. Between the trimmed V and J ends, which lost 5 bases and 9 bases, there was a span of 16 bases. Germline CDR1 and CDR2: SGHAT and FQNNGV. CDR3 DNA: TGTGCCAGCAGCCTCCTAGGGGTAATTCAAGCTTTCTTT. It translates to CASSLLGVIQAFF.

This rearrangement joins TRBV9 to TRBJ2-5; tentatively, D is TRBD1 (6 bases). The V end lost 0 bases, the J end lost 4 bases, and 13 bases lay between the germline ends. Germline V gene sequence: CDR1 SGDLS, CDR2 YYNGEE. The CDR3 is 15 amino acids. Here the CDR3 reads CASSVEGRGGETQYF. For the CDR3, the DNA is TGTGCCAGCAGCGTAGAAGGCAGGGGTGGAGAGACCCAGTACTTC. The variable domain in full, with the rest retrieved from reference TRBV9 and TRBJ2-5, is DSGVTQTPKHLITATGQRVTLRCSPRSGDLSVYWYQQSLDQGLQFLIQYYNGEERAKGNILERFSAQQFPDLHSELNLSSLELGDSALYFCASSVEGRGGETQYFGPGTRLLVL.

The V gene is TRBV10-3, the J gene TRBJ2-5; 7 bases fit TRBD1. The ends lost 5 bases at V and 1 base at J; junction bases unmatched: 4. Germline CDR1 ENHRY, CDR2 SYGVKD. This CDR3 is built from 14 residues. CDR3 DNA sequence: TGTGCCATCAGTCCCGGGACAGTCCAAGAGACCCAGTACTTC. This codes for CAISPGTVQETQYF.